Following are 26 T cell receptor beta chains from one sample sequenced in a study of memory CD4+ T cells and cytomegalovirus serostatus. The sort gate was single viable CD3+CD4+CD8-CD45RO+ cells for memory CD4+ T cells. TCRdb keeps only in-frame clones here, not all; method: immunoSEQ multiplex PCR. The data contain tens of thousands of clones, around 78% of them singletons. The sequencing input was memory CD4+ T cells from blood. These receptors all stem from an adult in good health and CMV-seronegative.

This clone appeared a few times. Other DNA sequences in this sample translate to the same CDR3. The DNA of the CDR3 is TGTGCCAGCCGAACAGGGAGCTCCTATAATTCACCCCTCCACTTT. Amino acid sequence: CASRTGSSYNSPLHF. The V gene is TRBV27, the J gene TRBJ1-6, with TRBD1 as a possible D gene (6 bases). Trimming left V 8 bases short and J 0 bases short, with 11 bases between. Germline CDR1 and CDR2: MNHEY and SMNVEV (reference sequence). This CDR3 comprises 15 residues.

This clone was found a few times. The rearrangement uses TRBV5-4 and TRBJ1-2; D unclear. The V gene's germline CDR1 is SGHNT and CDR2 YYREEE (reference sequence). The germline V and J ends were trimmed by 0 bases and 7 bases, with 13 bases remaining between them. This CDR3 is built from 14 residues. CDR3 in amino acids: CASSLGLEAGGYTF. Written as DNA, the CDR3 is TGTGCCAGCAGCTTGGGGCTTGAGGCGGGTGGCTACACCTTC.

The chain combines TRBV9 with TRBJ2-2, with D unresolved. Trimming left V 4 bases short and J 5 bases short, with 6 bases between. The CDR3 is made up of 12 amino acids. CDR1 SGDLS and CDR2 YYNGEE come from the germline V gene. This CDR3 is CASSLGTGELFF. The CDR3 region has the DNA TGTGCCAGCAGCTTAGGGACCGGGGAGCTGTTTTTT. Looking up the rest from reference TRBV9 and TRBJ2-2 gives the full variable domain: DSGVTQTPKHLITATGQRVTLRCSPRSGDLSVYWYQQSLDQGLQFLIQYYNGEERAKGNILERFSAQQFPDLHSELNLSSLELGDSALYFCASSLGTGELFFGEGSRLTVL.

V usage is TRBV7-9 and J usage is TRBJ1-1, with a possible D match to TRBD1 (6 bases). This CDR3 is built from 13 residues. Germline-derived CDR1 and CDR2 are SEHNR and FQNEAQ (reference sequence). Trimming removed 5 bases at V and 2 bases at J, with 9 bases between. The CDR3 DNA reads as TGTGCCAGCAGCGCGACAGGAAACACTGAAGCTTTCTTT. Protein sequence: CASSATGNTEAFF.

The CDR3 loop is CSVGWTGDYGYTF. The CDR3 DNA reads as TGCAGCGTAGGATGGACAGGGGACTATGGCTACACCTTC. This sequence joins TRBV29-1 and TRBJ1-2; TRBD1 matches at 9 bases. V lost 6 bases, J lost 3 bases, and 5 bases stayed unmatched. The germline V gene encodes CDR1 SQVTM and CDR2 ANQGSEA. The CDR3 loop spans 13 amino acids.

This clone appeared a single time. Other DNA sequences within the sample encode an identical CDR3. V gene TRBV30 combines with J gene TRBJ2-7; unclear D gene. V was pared by 3 bases and J by 3 bases, with 6 bases between. Looked up from germline, CDR1 is GTSNPN and CDR2 is SVGIG (reference sequence). This CDR3 comprises 11 residues. The CDR3 sequence: CAWRGNYEQYF. CDR3 sequence (DNA): TGTGCCTGGAGAGGTAACTACGAGCAGTACTTC. The full variable domain, its missing parts supplied by reference TRBV30 and TRBJ2-7, is SQTIHQWPATLVQPVGSPLSLECTVEGTSNPNLYWYRQAAGRGLQLLFYSVGIGQISSEVPQNLSASRPQDRQFILSSKKLLLSDSGFYLCAWRGNYEQYFGPGTRLTVT.

V and J are TRBV11-2 and TRBJ2-1, with D perhaps matching TRBD2 (6 bases). CDR1 is SGHAT, CDR2 FQNNGV, per germline. The CDR3 sequence is 15 residues long. Trimming pared 5 bases from V and 7 bases from J, leaving 18 bases between. The CDR3 DNA reads TGTGCCAGCAGCCAAAGGCGGCAGGGAGGAAATGAGCAGTTCTTC. Translated: CASSQRRQGGNEQFF.

V and J are TRBV10-3 and TRBJ1-1; maybe TRBD1 (6 bases). The CDR3 consists of 14 residues. With 3 bases removed from V and 2 bases from J, the gap between germline ends came to 10 bases. Germline lookup yields CDR1 ENHRY and CDR2 SYGVKD. The CDR3 nucleotides are TGTGCCATCAGTGAAACGGGGGCAAACACTGAAGCTTTCTTT. Its translation: CAISETGANTEAFF.

The chain carries TRBV7-9 and TRBJ2-2, with D possibly being TRBD1 (6 bases). This CDR3 contains 15 residues. Trimming stripped 6 bases from V and 6 bases from J, with 17 bases between. The germline gives CDR1 SEHNR, CDR2 FQNEAQ (reference sequence). The CDR3 loop reads CASSPKQGRAGELFF. CDR3 bases: TGTGCCAGCAGTCCCAAACAGGGAAGAGCCGGGGAGCTGTTTTTT.

The rearrangement links TRBV7-2 to TRBJ1-1; D is uncertain. V dropped 2 bases and J dropped 4 bases, with 8 bases sitting between them. CDR1 SGHTA and CDR2 FQGNSA come from the germline V gene. This CDR3 region has 13 residues. CDR3 coding DNA: TGTGCCAGCAGCTTAAGGGTGGGCACTGAAGCTTTCTTT. It encodes CASSLRVGTEAFF.

For the CDR3, the DNA is TGTGCCAGCAGTCTCAGACAGCTCTATAATTCACCCCTCCACTTT. It is translated as CASSLRQLYNSPLHF. The chain is built from TRBV27 and TRBJ1-6; the D gene is possibly TRBD1 (5 bases). Germline CDR1 and CDR2: MNHEY and SMNVEV (reference sequence). The CDR3 consists of 15 residues. Trimming cost V 5 bases and J 3 bases, with 11 bases left between them.

The chain has TRBV27 and TRBJ2-1, with TRBD1 identical over 8 bases. This CDR3 spans 15 amino acids. The J segment lost 5 bases and the V segment lost 2 bases, leaving 5 bases of the junction unmatched. Germline V gives CDR1 MNHEY, CDR2 SMNVEV (reference sequence). The CDR3 is CASSLRQGYNNEQFF. As DNA, the CDR3 is TGTGCCAGCAGTTTAAGACAGGGGTATAACAATGAGCAGTTCTTC.

This chain connects TRBV19 to TRBJ2-5, with D perhaps matching TRBD1 (6 bases). The CDR3 runs 13 residues. The V end lost 5 bases, the J end lost 5 bases, and 12 bases lay between the germline ends. Germline V gene sequence: CDR1 LNHDA, CDR2 SQIVND (reference sequence). CDR3: CASSRPGEETQYF. The DNA for the CDR3 is TGTGCCAGTAGTCGGCCAGGGGAGGAGACCCAGTACTTC.

The J gene is TRBJ2-7, the V gene TRBV18; D gene uncertain. With 3 bases removed from V and 3 bases from J, the gap between germline ends came to 6 bases. The CDR3 contains 12 residues. Per the germline V gene, CDR1 is KGHSH and CDR2 is LQKENI. CDR3 DNA: TGTGCCAGCTCACCTACCCTCTACGAGCAGTACTTC. It encodes CASSPTLYEQYF.

V gene TRBV7-9 combines with J gene TRBJ1-1; unclear D gene. Trimming took off 1 base at V and 4 bases at J, with 10 bases between the two ends. This CDR3 is built from 14 residues. The germline gives CDR1 SEHNR, CDR2 FQNEAQ (reference sequence). Here the CDR3 DNA reads TGTGCCAGCAGCTTAGAGGTCCCCCGCACTGAAGCTTTCTTT. Amino acid sequence: CASSLEVPRTEAFF. Full variable domain (missing parts from reference TRBV7-9 and TRBJ1-1): DTGVSQNPRHKITKRGQNVTFRCDPISEHNRLYWYRQTLGQGPEFLTYFQNEAQLEKSRLLSDRFSAERPKGSFSTLEIQRTEQGDSAMYLCASSLEVPRTEAFFGQGTRLTVV.

V and J are TRBV6-1 and TRBJ1-2, with TRBD1 matching over 10 bases. The length of the CDR3 is 15 residues. The germline V gene encodes CDR1 MNHNS and CDR2 SASEGT. Germline trimming cut 6 bases from V and 5 bases from J; bases unmatched to any gene: 9. The CDR3 coding sequence is TGTGCCAGCAGATCGCGGGACAGGGGAATTTATGGCTACACCTTC. Protein: CASRSRDRGIYGYTF.

V is TRBV19 and J is TRBJ1-4, with unresolved D. V dropped 3 bases and J dropped 10 bases, with 12 bases sitting between them. The germline gives CDR1 LNHDA, CDR2 SQIVND (reference sequence). The CDR3 is made up of 13 amino acids. The CDR3 reads CASSIQEGGKLFF. The CDR3, as DNA: TGTGCCAGTAGTATTCAAGAGGGAGGAAAACTGTTTTTT.

CDR3 loop: CASSLSETSGYEQYF. CDR3 nucleotides: TGTGCCAGCAGTTTATCGGAGACTAGCGGATACGAGCAGTACTTC. The chain links TRBV27 to TRBJ2-7; TRBD2 agrees at 9 bases. V lost 0 bases, J lost 4 bases, and 4 bases stayed unmatched. CDR3 length equals 15 residues. Per the germline V gene, CDR1 is MNHEY and CDR2 is SMNVEV (reference sequence).

The V and J genes are TRBV27 and TRBJ2-7; possibly TRBD2 for D (6 bases). This CDR3 has 13 amino acids. The germline gives CDR1 MNHEY, CDR2 SMNVEV (reference sequence). V was shortened by 0 bases and J by 5 bases, with 8 bases between the two germline ends. The CDR3 nucleotides are TGTGCCAGCAGTTTATCGTGGAGGGACGAGCAGTACTTC. Amino acids: CASSLSWRDEQYF.

The chain carries TRBV4-2 and TRBJ2-1, with a possible D match to TRBD2 (7 bases). CDR3 size: 20 residues. From germline, CDR1 is LGHNA and CDR2 YNFKEQ. The ends were cut back, 0 bases at V and 5 bases at J, with 26 bases in the middle. CDR3 nucleotide sequence: TGTGCCAGCAGCCAAGATTCGGGGGGCGGCCCCGCGGGAACCCACAATGAGCAGTTCTTC. Amino acids: CASSQDSGGGPAGTHNEQFF.

V gene TRBV5-1 combines with J gene TRBJ2-1, with 12 bases aligning to TRBD2. V lost 0 bases to trimming and J lost 4 bases; unmatched junction nucleotides: 8. CDR1 is SGHRS, CDR2 YFSETQ, per germline. This CDR3 is 18 amino acids long. CDR3 in amino acids: CASSLGLAGVSGYNEQFF. For the CDR3, the DNA is TGCGCCAGCAGCTTGGGACTAGCGGGAGTTTCAGGATACAATGAGCAGTTCTTC.

The chain employs TRBV5-1 and TRBJ2-3, with 9 nucleotides matching TRBD2. Losses at the gene ends were 0 bases for V and 7 bases for J; bases not matched to a gene: 9. This CDR3 has 16 residues. CDR1 and CDR2 from the germline V gene are SGHRS and YFSETQ. The CDR3 bases are TGCGCCAGCAGCTTGGCGGTTAGCGGGAGCCCAAATACGCAGTATTTT. Translation: CASSLAVSGSPNTQYF.

This chain links TRBV5-1 with TRBJ2-5; 8 bases agree with TRBD2. This CDR3 has 16 residues. CDR1 is SGHRS and CDR2 is YFSETQ in the germline V gene. The V segment lost 2 bases and the J segment 3 bases; nucleotides outside the gene matches: 9. CDR3 sequence reads: CASSFNGGAVKETQYF. The CDR3, as DNA: TGCGCCAGCAGCTTTAACGGGGGGGCGGTGAAAGAGACCCAGTACTTC.

J is TRBJ2-1 and V is TRBV7-9, with 9 bases identical to TRBD2. CDR3 size: 15 residues. With V trimmed by 1 base and J by 3 bases, 1 base remained unmatched. Germline CDR1 SEHNR, CDR2 FQNEAQ (reference sequence). The CDR3 nucleotides read TGTGCCAGCAGCTTAGGGCGGGAGGGCTACAATGAGCAGTTCTTC. Residues: CASSLGREGYNEQFF. The variable domain in full, completed from reference TRBV7-9 and TRBJ2-1, reads DTGVSQNPRHKITKRGQNVTFRCDPISEHNRLYWYRQTLGQGPEFLTYFQNEAQLEKSRLLSDRFSAERPKGSFSTLEIQRTEQGDSAMYLCASSLGREGYNEQFFGPGTRLTVL.

The chain couples TRBV25-1 to TRBJ2-1; 15 bases align to TRBD2. V shed 4 bases, J shed 8 bases, and the junction held 9 bases outside the gene matches. The germline gives CDR1 MGHDK, CDR2 SYGVNS. The CDR3 extends over 17 amino acids. CDR3 region: CASSGWTSGRAGDEQFF. Written as DNA, the CDR3 is TGTGCCAGCAGTGGCTGGACTAGCGGGAGGGCCGGGGATGAGCAGTTCTTC.

This clone was counted once. The chain is built from TRBV18 and TRBJ2-7, with TRBD2 identical over 7 bases. The trim removed 3 bases at V and 1 base at J, leaving 6 bases unmatched. CDR3 length: 15 amino acids. Germline CDR1 is KGHSH and CDR2 is LQKENI. CDR3 sequence (DNA): TGTGCCAGCTCACCCTCTAGCGGTCAATCCTACGAGCAGTACTTC. Encoded protein: CASSPSSGQSYEQYF.